What follows describes a single T cell receptor beta chain. This clonotype was recorded at least ten times. Its antigen remains unidentified. One base away there is no much larger clone; base qualities are not given. Amplification of TCR beta CDR3 regions was carried out from RNA transcripts. The first round of RT-PCR for the TCR CDR3 was performed with the HTBI primer set and the Qiagen OneStep RT-PCR kit. Libraries were constructed in a second round of multiplex PCR, after which size selection and purification were performed. Libraries were sequenced paired-end with 100 bp reads on an Illumina HiSeq2000. The source study handled its data this way. Raw data were processed with SOAPnuke, discarding reads with adapters, uncalled bases, mean Phred below 15, or no exact constant-primer or identifier match. COPE v1.2.5 was used to merge the high-quality paired reads, and each unique nucleotide sequence was defined as a clonotype. Clonotypes were aligned to IMGT TRBV, TRBD and TRBJ reference segments using MiTCR v1.1. Only V-J combinations with frequency above 0.0001, covering approximately 99% of repertoires, were analysed. The TCS score was defined as F50 (clonal expansion) divided by E x V (chaos), with BLOSUM62-based TCRdist calculated between CDR3 peptides within each V-J. Welch's t-statistics and random forest reduced roughly 540 V-J features to under 15, which were used in a naive Bayes classifier (R e1071). In-frame beta chains were kept once TCRdb had trimmed the public reads at Q25 with fastp and called clones with MiXCR. Identical CDR3 protein sequences are pooled into one entry, listed with their most common genes and DNA. TCRdb's processing, not the authors', yielded these V and J calls. This sample lists about 590,000 distinct CDR3 sequences; around 16% were detected once. The top ten clones comprise about 7% of the sample.

Stable Graves' hyperthyroidism was defined as the absence of progression to ophthalmopathy over 18 months of follow-up. The hyperthyroidism patients were between 18 and 65 years old and newly diagnosed, with a disease duration of less than 2 months. The study excluded patients with uncontrolled infections, other autoimmune diseases, pregnancy or lactation. Diagnoses were based on clinical symptoms, serum thyroxine and TRAb, thyroid ultrasound and orbital computed tomography. Ficoll-Paque density gradient centrifugation was used to isolate PBMCs from under 11 ml of fresh peripheral blood. Total RNA was extracted using Trizol reagent, and RNA quality was assessed on an Agilent 2100 Bioanalyzer. At the junction V is shortened by 1 base and J by 2 bases, with 5 bases in between. The CDR1 and CDR2 encoded by the germline V gene (reference sequence) are LGHDT and YNNKEL. The CDR3 numbers 14 residues from cysteine through phenylalanine. Just the 42-base CDR3 DNA is kept, in frame starting at base 1.

The record originates from a study of T cells in Graves' hyperthyroidism and ophthalmopathy (dated by TCRdb to 2018 to 2020). The study in broad terms: Peripheral blood was sampled at the time of initial diagnosis, prior to any treatment. The roughly 90 discovery patients were divided at random into training and test sets in a 7:3 ratio. Whether ophthalmopathy could be predicted prospectively was tested in an independent validation cohort made up of some 20 hyperthyroidism patients plus 17 patients who later progressed to ophthalmopathy. In more than five Graves' hyperthyroidism patients, the study also compared T-cell repertoires from thyroid tissue with T-cell repertoires from blood. TCR Vbeta CDR3 sequencing of 120 to 150 peripheral blood samples (over 40 ophthalmopathy, 75 hyperthyroidism and some 17 progressor patients) is reported in the paper. Once sampling was done, hyperthyroidism patients were given methimazole at a starting dose of 30 mg daily, whereas ophthalmopathy patients were given high-dose intravenous methylprednisolone. To identify TCR V-J signatures that set the groups apart, the researchers used a discovery cohort of 100 or so patients, made up of 40 to 45 with Graves' ophthalmopathy and 57 with stable Graves' hyperthyroidism. Results the study describes overall, beyond this receptor: Most expanded thyroid clonotypes (frequency above 0.001) were also detected in blood, a finding suggesting that blood repertoires may reflect thyroid immune responses. In validation, progression to ophthalmopathy was predicted by the model with 70.59% sensitivity and around 75% specificity, a median of roughly 6.4 months before onset. No statistical method was used to fix the sample size in advance, and group allocation was not hidden from the investigators. In cross-validation, a model built on a 13 V-J signature told ophthalmopathy apart from stable hyperthyroidism with about 90% sensitivity and 81% to 82% specificity, and in testing the same model reached 80%/75%.

This clonotype was obtained from a woman aged 25 to 39 with Graves' hyperthyroidism. The chain was built from TRBV3-1 and TRBJ2-2, with the D gene not clear enough to name. Sequenced material: blood. For the CDR3, the sequence is CASSQGLNTGELFF. Read as DNA, the sequence is TGTGCCAGCAGCCAAGGACTTAACACCGGGGAGCTGTTTTTT.